This T cell receptor beta chain was retrieved from a study of cytomegalovirus exposure and HLA in healthy donors. Of note for this clone: The antigen remains unidentified.

The CDR3 has 16 amino acids. With V trimmed by 4 bases and J by 2 bases, 12 bases remained unmatched. The germline V gene has CDR1 SGHNT and CDR2 YYREEE (reference sequence). Vbeta (60) and Jbeta (13) primers were used in the PCR. Some clones are missing from TCRdb's copy, which holds only in-frame ones; the method was immunoSEQ multiplex PCR. The sample yields a few hundred thousand clones, around 89% seen once. Findings and caveats of the study: In a later analysis, TCR beta V- and J-gene trimming was associated with a missense DCLRE1C variant. Most TCR sequences were uncommon, yet certain public TCRs appeared in many donors. A later analysis reportedly identified an Asian-associated ancestry cluster as carrying fewer N-insertions than the approximately 670-donor mean.

The donors comprised healthy bone marrow donors. The V call is TRBV5-4, the J call TRBJ2-7; 7 positions match TRBD1. Sequencing was performed on PBMCs. This receptor was taken from a woman in her late teens or twenties in good health and CMV-seronegative. CDR3 bases: TGTGCCAGCAGCAAACCGAGGACAGGTGCAACCTACGAGCAGTACTTC. It is translated as CASSKPRTGATYEQYF.